A selection of T cell receptor beta chains follows, all from one sample in a study of T cells in Graves' hyperthyroidism and ophthalmopathy. TCRdb reprocessed the multiplex PCR reads with MiXCR, giving one entry per CDR3 protein. The profile shows hundreds of thousands of distinct CDR3 sequences, 13% to 15% of them singletons. Sequencing was performed on blood. Receptor source: a woman aged 60 to 75 with Graves' ophthalmopathy. CDR3s include the opening cysteine and the closing phenylalanine or tryptophan. The D gene is left open where the match is weak. Clone size is shown for a subset of rows, as once, few, many or a class of expanded clone.

CDR3 length: 15
D gene: TRBD2
V gene: TRBV18
clone size: NA
J gene: TRBJ2-1
CDR3 protein: CASSPSGTSGNEQFF
CDR3 DNA: TGTGCCAGCTCACCGTCTGGGACTAGCGGCAATGAGCAGTTCTTC

CDR3 length: 14
D gene: NA
V gene: TRBV19
clone size: NA
J gene: TRBJ1-6
CDR3 protein: CASSIDRQYSPLHF
CDR3 DNA: TGTGCCAGTAGTATAGATCGGCAGTATTCACCCCTCCACTTT

CDR3 length: 15
D gene: TRBD1
V gene: TRBV7-9
clone size: many
J gene: TRBJ2-5
CDR3 protein: CASSLPRGLSETQYF
CDR3 DNA: TGTGCCAGCAGCTTACCCAGGGGGCTCTCAGAGACCCAGTACTTC

CDR3 length: 10
D gene: NA
V gene: TRBV20-1
clone size: many
J gene: TRBJ2-5
CDR3 protein: CSARVETQYF
CDR3 DNA: TGCAGTGCTCGGGTGGAGACCCAGTACTTC

CDR3 length: 17
D gene: NA
V gene: TRBV2
clone size: many
J gene: TRBJ1-1
CDR3 protein: CASSALGDPTGNTEAFF
CDR3 DNA: TGTGCCAGCAGTGCCCTCGGAGACCCAACGGGGAACACTGAAGCTTTCTTT

CDR3 length: 13
D gene: NA
V gene: TRBV5-1
clone size: few
J gene: TRBJ1-6
CDR3 protein: CASRDTNNSPLHF
CDR3 DNA: TGCGCCAGCCGGGACACCAATAATTCACCCCTCCACTTT

CDR3 length: 14
D gene: NA
V gene: TRBV5-1
clone size: many
J gene: TRBJ1-1
CDR3 protein: CASSLVLMNTEAFF
CDR3 DNA: TGCGCCAGCAGCTTGGTACTGATGAACACTGAAGCTTTCTTT

CDR3 length: 14
D gene: TRBD1
V gene: TRBV10-2
clone size: NA
J gene: TRBJ1-4
CDR3 protein: CASSPPGGNEKLFF
CDR3 DNA: TGCGCCAGCAGCCCCCCAGGGGGTAATGAAAAACTGTTTTTT

CDR3 length: 12
D gene: TRBD2
V gene: TRBV10-3
clone size: few
J gene: TRBJ2-1
CDR3 protein: CAASGQNNEQFF
CDR3 DNA: TGTGCCGCTAGCGGGCAGAACAATGAGCAGTTCTTC

CDR3 length: 16
D gene: TRBD2
V gene: TRBV20-1
clone size: NA
J gene: TRBJ2-7
CDR3 protein: CSARPRTSGVSYEQYF
CDR3 DNA: TGCAGTGCTAGACCTCGGACTAGCGGGGTCTCCTACGAGCAGTACTTC

CDR3 length: 16
D gene: NA
V gene: TRBV4-1
clone size: few
J gene: TRBJ1-1
CDR3 protein: CASSQVDSQANTEAFF
CDR3 DNA: TGCGCCAGCAGCCAAGTGGACAGCCAGGCCAACACTGAAGCTTTCTTT

CDR3 length: 15
D gene: NA
V gene: TRBV27
clone size: NA
J gene: TRBJ1-1
CDR3 protein: CASSMGQRENTEAFF
CDR3 DNA: TGTGCCAGCTCCATGGGGCAGAGAGAGAACACTGAAGCTTTCTTT

CDR3 length: 16
D gene: TRBD2
V gene: TRBV30
clone size: NA
J gene: TRBJ2-1
CDR3 protein: CASPHGASGRIGEQFF
CDR3 DNA: TGTGCCTCTCCCCACGGGGCTAGCGGGAGGATCGGTGAGCAGTTCTTC

CDR3 length: 16
D gene: TRBD2
V gene: TRBV7-2
clone size: NA
J gene: TRBJ2-5
CDR3 protein: CASSSRTSGSRETQYF
CDR3 DNA: TGTGCCAGCAGCTCAAGGACTAGCGGGAGTAGGGAGACCCAGTACTTC

CDR3 length: 15
D gene: NA
V gene: TRBV6-1
clone size: few
J gene: TRBJ1-4
CDR3 protein: CASSFGGRTSEKLFF
CDR3 DNA: TGTGCCAGCTCCTTTGGCGGCAGAACCAGTGAAAAACTGTTTTTT

CDR3 length: 17
D gene: TRBD2
V gene: TRBV28
clone size: many
J gene: TRBJ2-1
CDR3 protein: CASSLYGGTSGRHEQFF
CDR3 DNA: TGTGCCAGCAGTTTATATGGGGGGACTAGCGGGAGGCATGAGCAGTTCTTC

CDR3 length: 11
D gene: NA
V gene: TRBV28
clone size: NA
J gene: TRBJ1-2
CDR3 protein: CASSTPGGTAF
CDR3 DNA: TGTGCCAGCAGTACACCCGGAGGCACAGCCTTC